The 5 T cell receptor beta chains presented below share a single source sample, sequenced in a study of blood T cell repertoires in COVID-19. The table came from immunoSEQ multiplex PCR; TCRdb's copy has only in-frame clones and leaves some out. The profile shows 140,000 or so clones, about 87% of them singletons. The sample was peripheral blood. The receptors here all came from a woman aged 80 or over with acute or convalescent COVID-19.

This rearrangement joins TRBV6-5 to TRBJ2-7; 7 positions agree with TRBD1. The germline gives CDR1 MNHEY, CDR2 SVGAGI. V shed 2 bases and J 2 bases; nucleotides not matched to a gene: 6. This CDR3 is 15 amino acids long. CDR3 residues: CASSYARDSTYEQYF. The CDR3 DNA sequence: TGTGCCAGCAGTTACGCACGGGACAGTACCTACGAGCAGTACTTC.

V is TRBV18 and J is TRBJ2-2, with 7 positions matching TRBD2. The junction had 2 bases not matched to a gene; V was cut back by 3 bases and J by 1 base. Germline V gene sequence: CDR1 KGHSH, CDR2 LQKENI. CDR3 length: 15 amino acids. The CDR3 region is CASSPGLENTGELFF. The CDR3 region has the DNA TGTGCCAGCTCACCCGGACTAGAGAACACCGGGGAGCTGTTTTTT.

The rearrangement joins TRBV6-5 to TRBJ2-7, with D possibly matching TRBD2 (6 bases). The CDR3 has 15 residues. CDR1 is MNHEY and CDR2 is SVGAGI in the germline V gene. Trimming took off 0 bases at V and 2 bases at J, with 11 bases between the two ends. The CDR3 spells CASSYSRGSTYEQYF. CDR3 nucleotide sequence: TGTGCCAGCAGTTACTCTCGGGGGAGTACCTACGAGCAGTACTTC.

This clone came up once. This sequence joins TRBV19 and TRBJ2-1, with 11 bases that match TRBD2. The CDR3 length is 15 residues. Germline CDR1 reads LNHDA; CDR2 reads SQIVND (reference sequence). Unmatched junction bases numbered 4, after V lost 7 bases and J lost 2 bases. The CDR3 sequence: CASTSGGPAYNEQFF. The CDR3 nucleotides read TGTGCCAGTACTAGCGGGGGGCCAGCCTACAATGAGCAGTTCTTC. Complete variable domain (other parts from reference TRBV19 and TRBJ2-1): DGGITQSPKYLFRKEGQNVTLSCEQNLNHDAMYWYRQDPGQGLRLIYYSQIVNDFQKGDIAEGYSVSREKKESFPLTVTSAQKNPTAFYLCASTSGGPAYNEQFFGPGTRLTVL.

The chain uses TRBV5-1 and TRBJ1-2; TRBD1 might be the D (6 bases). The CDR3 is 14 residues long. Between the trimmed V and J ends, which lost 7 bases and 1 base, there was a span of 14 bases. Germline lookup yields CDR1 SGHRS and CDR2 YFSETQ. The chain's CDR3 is CASAEQGDNYGYTF. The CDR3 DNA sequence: TGCGCCAGCGCTGAACAGGGTGATAACTATGGCTACACCTTC.